Listed below are T cell receptor beta chains from one sample, sequenced in a study of control samples from healthy donors and cancer patients. Assay: immunoSEQ multiplex PCR; the TCRdb copy retains only in-frame clones and omits some. Found here are some 410,000 clones, roughly 90% of them singletons; the top ten hold over 5.5%. Sample: PBMCs. The receptors derive from a man aged 40-49 years with head and neck cancer. CDR3s include the opening cysteine and the closing phenylalanine or tryptophan. A D gene is named only where the DNA matches it firmly.

J gene: TRBJ1-1
V gene: TRBV5-1
D gene: TRBD1
CDR3 protein: CASSLGQGANTEAFF

J gene: TRBJ1-6
V gene: TRBV6-5
D gene: TRBD1
CDR3 protein: CASSYSGGRGNSPLHF

J gene: TRBJ2-5
V gene: TRBV7-7
D gene: TRBD1
CDR3 protein: CASSLLGTGVETQYF

J gene: TRBJ2-2
V gene: TRBV27
D gene: TRBD2
CDR3 protein: CASSWGLAGGVGELFF

J gene: TRBJ2-3
V gene: TRBV4-2
D gene: .
CDR3 protein: CASSQEGFVGGDTDTQYF

J gene: TRBJ2-2
V gene: TRBV2
D gene: TRBD1
CDR3 protein: CASSGQAGTGELFF

J gene: TRBJ1-6
V gene: TRBV14
D gene: .
CDR3 protein: CASSQWGQYNSPLHF

J gene: TRBJ2-7
V gene: TRBV29-1
D gene: .
CDR3 protein: CSVGRSSYEQYF

J gene: TRBJ1-5
V gene: TRBV9
D gene: .
CDR3 protein: CASSVATNQPQHF

J gene: TRBJ1-1
V gene: TRBV6-2/TRBV6-3
D gene: .
CDR3 protein: CASSYLAEAFF

J gene: TRBJ1-5
V gene: TRBV3-1/TRBV3-2
D gene: .
CDR3 protein: CASSQGRRQPQHF

J gene: TRBJ1-5
V gene: TRBV7-3
D gene: .
CDR3 protein: CASSYFGNQPQHF

J gene: TRBJ2-2
V gene: TRBV27
D gene: .
CDR3 protein: CASSRDENTGELFF

J gene: TRBJ2-7
V gene: TRBV19
D gene: .
CDR3 protein: CASSGSDVSSYEQYF

J gene: TRBJ2-7
V gene: TRBV7-9
D gene: .
CDR3 protein: CASSSGSGSGPLAYEQYF

J gene: TRBJ1-1
V gene: TRBV18
D gene: TRBD1
CDR3 protein: CASSLGQGHTEAFF

J gene: TRBJ1-1
V gene: TRBV5-4
D gene: .
CDR3 protein: CASSQYRALNTEAFF

J gene: TRBJ1-5
V gene: TRBV3-1/TRBV3-2
D gene: .
CDR3 protein: CASSSGVRDQPQHF

J gene: TRBJ1-2
V gene: TRBV4-3
D gene: .
CDR3 protein: CASSQSSGHLYTF

J gene: TRBJ1-2
V gene: TRBV19
D gene: TRBD1
CDR3 protein: CASIPGQGYNGYTF

J gene: TRBJ2-2
V gene: TRBV5-4
D gene: .
CDR3 protein: CASSLAGGRNTGELFF

J gene: TRBJ1-5
V gene: TRBV7-8
D gene: .
CDR3 protein: CASSWSGVSNQPQHF

J gene: TRBJ1-2
V gene: TRBV6-5
D gene: .
CDR3 protein: CASKAGENYGYTF

J gene: TRBJ2-7
V gene: TRBV28
D gene: .
CDR3 protein: CASSLSAIYEQYF

J gene: TRBJ1-3
V gene: TRBV11-3
D gene: .
CDR3 protein: CASSLDANTIYF

J gene: TRBJ1-4
V gene: TRBV15
D gene: .
CDR3 protein: CATRTGMFDEKLFF

J gene: TRBJ1-2
V gene: TRBV19
D gene: .
CDR3 protein: CASSPPGLPDGYTF

J gene: TRBJ2-7
V gene: TRBV6-2/TRBV6-3
D gene: TRBD1
CDR3 protein: CASSQLGTVVALEGYEQYF

J gene: TRBJ1-1
V gene: TRBV6-6
D gene: TRBD1
CDR3 protein: CASSYPTGEAFF

J gene: TRBJ1-3
V gene: TRBV29-1
D gene: .
CDR3 protein: CSVETSSGNTIYF

J gene: TRBJ1-2
V gene: TRBV18
D gene: TRBD1
CDR3 protein: CASSPSGQGLGYTF

J gene: TRBJ1-1
V gene: TRBV5-6
D gene: .
CDR3 protein: CASSLPRASRGTEAFF

J gene: TRBJ2-7
V gene: TRBV11-3
D gene: TRBD1
CDR3 protein: CASSLLGGQSYEQYF

J gene: TRBJ2-1
V gene: TRBV5-1
D gene: TRBD2
CDR3 protein: CASSHGTSGNNEQFF

J gene: TRBJ1-5
V gene: TRBV5-5
D gene: .
CDR3 protein: CASSLEQGRAGQPQHF

J gene: TRBJ1-1
V gene: TRBV6-6
D gene: .
CDR3 protein: CASVLLQGNEAFF

J gene: TRBJ1-2
V gene: TRBV5-6
D gene: .
CDR3 protein: CASSLAQDFYGYTF

J gene: TRBJ2-6
V gene: TRBV24-1
D gene: .
CDR3 protein: CATSGRQDAGSGANVLTF

J gene: TRBJ2-7
V gene: TRBV6-1
D gene: .
CDR3 protein: CASSEVARGYEQYF